The entry that follows covers one T cell receptor beta chain sequence. Its antigen remains unidentified. Amplified TCR beta CDR3 regions came from RNA transcripts. The study used the HTBI primer set for a first-round RT-PCR of the TCR CDR3. A single record per CDR3 protein comes from TCRdb applying MiXCR to the multiplex PCR reads. The data show hundreds of thousands of distinct CDR3 sequences, just under 20% seen once. The sample is drawn from a study of T cells in Graves' hyperthyroidism and ophthalmopathy. For the study at large: Peripheral blood was taken when the disease was first diagnosed, before any treatment began. Study outcomes and limitations: Researchers report that a 13 V-J model separated ophthalmopathy from stable hyperthyroidism.

Patients were excluded because of uncontrolled infection, other autoimmune disease, pregnancy or lactation. Clinical symptoms, serum thyroxine, TRAb, thyroid ultrasound and orbital computed tomography informed diagnoses. Looked up from germline, CDR1 is SGDLS and CDR2 is YYNGEE. The CDR3 is 15 residues long. Trimming removed 3 bases from V and 4 bases from J; junction bases left unmatched: 7. The chain couples TRBV9 to TRBJ2-1, with 7 bases aligning to TRBD1. The sample comprised blood. This TCR was recovered from a man aged 35-49 years with Graves' ophthalmopathy. CDR3 residues: CASSAFTGQYNEQFF. In DNA, the CDR3 is TGTGCCAGCAGCGCCTTCACGGGACAGTACAATGAGCAGTTCTTC.